Below, one T cell receptor beta chain is given with its context. The target antigen is unknown. It was with 60 Vbeta and 13 Jbeta primers that the PCR ran. Assay used: immunoSEQ multiplex PCR; TCRdb lists only in-frame clones, some missing. This repertoire includes roughly 120,000 clones. The record originates from a study of cytomegalovirus exposure and HLA in healthy donors. Notes on the study in general: Serostatus for CMV was the only available immune exposure information.

CDR1 and CDR2 (germline): LNHNV, YYDKDF (reference sequence). There are 14 residues in the CDR3. Germline trimming cut 1 base from V and 1 base from J; bases unmatched to any gene: 1. The clonotype comes from a man aged 35-49 years in good health and CMV-seronegative. V usage is TRBV15 and J usage is TRBJ2-7, with 7 bases identical to TRBD1. What was sequenced was PBMCs. As DNA, the CDR3 is TGTGCCACCAGCAGAGGGGACAGTTCCTACGAGCAGTACTTC. As protein: CATSRGDSSYEQYF.